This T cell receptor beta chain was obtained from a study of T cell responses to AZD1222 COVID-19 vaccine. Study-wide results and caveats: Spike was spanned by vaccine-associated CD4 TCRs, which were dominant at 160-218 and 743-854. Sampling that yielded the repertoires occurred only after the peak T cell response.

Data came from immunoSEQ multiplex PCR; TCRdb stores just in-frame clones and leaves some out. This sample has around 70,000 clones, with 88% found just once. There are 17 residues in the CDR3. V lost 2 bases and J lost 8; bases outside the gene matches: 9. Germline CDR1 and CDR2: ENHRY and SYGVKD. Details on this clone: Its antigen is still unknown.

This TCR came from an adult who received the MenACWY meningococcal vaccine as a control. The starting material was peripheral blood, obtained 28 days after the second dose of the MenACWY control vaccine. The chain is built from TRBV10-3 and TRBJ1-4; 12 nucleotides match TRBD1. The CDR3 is CAISEAGTGGRGEKLFF. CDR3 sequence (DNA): TGTGCCATCAGTGAGGCGGGGACAGGGGGCAGAGGCGAAAAACTGTTTTTT.